This TCR beta chain was sequenced in a study of cytomegalovirus exposure and HLA in healthy donors. Study-level points and caveats: In vitro confirmation showed three CMV-associated chains to be CMV antigen specific.

A note on this clone: What it binds is not known.

At the time of sampling, donors were nominally healthy, though unrecorded immune exposures were likely. Both 60 Vbeta primers and 13 Jbeta primers went into the PCR. Repertoires were generated with immunoSEQ multiplex PCR, while TCRdb's copy carries only in-frame clones and drops some. The profile covers approximately 100,000 clones, with 65% to 80% appearing a single time and about 5.2% taken by the ten largest. The CDR3 spans 15 residues. Germline CDR1 is SNHLY and CDR2 is FYNNEI. Trimming stripped 4 bases from V and 0 bases from J, with 10 bases between. Source material: PBMCs. The J gene is TRBJ1-5, the V gene TRBV2; no reliable D call. This sequence was found in a female donor in good health and CMV-seropositive. CDR3: CASSAQSYSNQPQHF. The CDR3 nucleotides are TGTGCCAGCAGTGCACAGTCTTATAGCAATCAGCCCCAGCATTTT.